Below are 26 T cell receptor beta chains sequenced from a single sample in a study of graft-versus-host responses after intestinal transplantation. Assay used: immunoSEQ multiplex PCR; TCRdb lists only in-frame clones, some missing. In the table there are tens of thousands of clones, 94% of which are singletons. Their antigen targets remain unknown. Sequences were derived from unstimulated CD4+ T cells sorted from spleen or lymph node cells, sampled before transplant. The receptors were sampled from a human donor who was the organ donor for an intestinal transplant.

The genes are TRBV5-1 and TRBJ1-5, with 8 bases that match TRBD1. The CDR3 is 14 amino acids. Germline CDR1 SGHRS, CDR2 YFSETQ. J gave up 2 bases and V 5 bases, and 3 bases lay outside the gene matches. This chain's CDR3 is CASRSDRGNQPQHF. CDR3 nucleotide sequence: TGCGCCAGCAGATCGGACAGGGGCAATCAGCCCCAGCATTTT.

V usage is TRBV2 and J usage is TRBJ2-7, with D possibly matching TRBD1 (5 bases). CDR1 SNHLY and CDR2 FYNNEI come from the germline V gene. This CDR3 comprises 18 residues. V lost 7 bases and J lost 2, with 27 bases in between. CDR3 sequence: CASTSGKISLFGPYEQYF. The CDR3 DNA is TGTGCCAGCACCTCAGGGAAAATCTCGCTCTTTGGTCCCTACGAGCAGTACTTC.

The chain is built from TRBV12-5 and TRBJ1-6; no firm D call. The germline V gene encodes CDR1 LGHNT and CDR2 FRNRAP. The V end lost 3 bases, the J end lost 6 bases, and 9 bases lay between the germline ends. The CDR3 extends over 14 amino acids. This CDR3 reads CASGFEIPNSPLHF. CDR3 DNA sequence: TGTGCTAGTGGTTTTGAAATCCCTAATTCACCCCTCCACTTT.

V usage is TRBV7-6 and J usage is TRBJ2-7; TRBD2 agrees at 7 bases. The CDR3 has 16 residues. V lost 5 bases and J lost 5; bases outside the gene matches: 15. Germline loops: CDR1 SGHVS, CDR2 FNYEAQ. The CDR3 region has the DNA TGTGCCAGCAGCCCCGCGGGGAAGCGGGGTTCAGACGAGCAGTACTTC. Its translation: CASSPAGKRGSDEQYF. The complete variable domain, with remaining parts taken from reference TRBV7-6 and TRBJ2-7, reads GAGVSQSPRYKVTKRGQDVALRCDPISGHVSLYWYRQALGQGPEFLTYFNYEAQQDKSGLPNDRFSAERPEGSISTLTIQRTEQRDSAMYRCASSPAGKRGSDEQYFGPGTRLTVT.

This chain joins TRBV7-9 and TRBJ2-7, with 7 bases identical to TRBD1. Unmatched junction bases numbered 7, after V lost 1 base and J lost 1 base. Germline V gene sequence: CDR1 SEHNR, CDR2 FQNEAQ (reference sequence). The CDR3 runs to 16 residues. The CDR3 loop reads CASSLGGTVQSYEQYF. The CDR3 DNA reads as TGTGCCAGCAGCTTAGGTGGGACAGTGCAATCCTACGAGCAGTACTTC.

This clone was detected a few times. This chain links TRBV4-1 with TRBJ1-6, with unresolved D. This CDR3 is 14 amino acids long. The germline V gene encodes CDR1 MGHRA and CDR2 YSYEKL. Trimming took off 0 bases at V and 11 bases at J, with 11 bases between the two ends. The CDR3 loop reads CASSQDPEGTPLHF. In nucleotides, the CDR3 is TGCGCCAGCAGCCAAGATCCGGAGGGCACACCCCTCCACTTT.

V usage is TRBV9 and J usage is TRBJ2-1, with D unclear. Germline V gene data show CDR1 as SGDLS and CDR2 as YYNGEE. With 4 bases removed from V and 0 bases from J, the gap between germline ends came to 11 bases. The CDR3 covers 15 residues. Here the CDR3 DNA reads TGTGCCAGCAGCCCGCACTTCGACTCCTACAATGAGCAGTTCTTC. Amino acids: CASSPHFDSYNEQFF.

This clone was observed a single time. The gene calls are TRBV27 and TRBJ2-1, with a weak D call TRBD2 (6 bases). CDR1 MNHEY and CDR2 SMNVEV come from the germline V gene (reference sequence). The length of the CDR3 is 14 residues. V was cut by 7 bases and J by 5 bases, with 15 bases left in between. DNA for the CDR3: TGTGCCAGCAAGGCCCAGCGGGCAAACAATGAGCAGTTCTTC. Encoded protein: CASKAQRANNEQFF.

The chain employs TRBV7-9 and TRBJ1-1, with TRBD1 matching 7 bases. The V segment lost 2 bases and the J segment 3 bases; nucleotides outside the gene matches: 3. The CDR3 covers 14 residues. Germline lookup yields CDR1 SEHNR and CDR2 FQNEAQ (reference sequence). For the CDR3, the DNA is TGTGCCAGCAGCTTACTCACAGGGGACACTGAAGCTTTCTTT. The encoded protein is CASSLLTGDTEAFF.

The chain has TRBV10-1 and TRBJ2-7, with D perhaps matching TRBD1 (5 bases). In germline, CDR1 is WNHNN, CDR2 SYGVQD (reference sequence). V lost 0 bases and J lost 0, with 9 bases in between. The CDR3 contains 15 residues. The DNA for the CDR3 is TGCGCCAGCAGTGAGTCGACTGACAGCTCCTACGAGCAGTACTTC. Encoded protein: CASSESTDSSYEQYF.

The chain employs TRBV4-3 and TRBJ2-2; the match to TRBD2 covers 10 bases. The CDR3 extends over 16 amino acids. Germline V CDR1 and CDR2: LGHNA, YSLEER. J gave up 7 bases and V 8 bases, and 13 bases lay outside the gene matches. The CDR3, as DNA: TGCGCCAGCGCCCGGGCTAGCGGGGGTGTTTTCGGGGAGCTGTTTTTT. It is translated as CASARASGGVFGELFF.

The CDR3 loop reads CASSEVWAGGARGETQYF. As DNA, the CDR3 is TGTGCCAGCAGTGAGGTTTGGGCGGGGGGGGCGCGAGGCGAGACCCAGTACTTC. The chain links TRBV2 to TRBJ2-5; 9 bases match TRBD2. Germline lookup yields CDR1 SNHLY and CDR2 FYNNEI. The CDR3 totals 18 residues. Germline trimming cut 3 bases from V and 5 bases from J; bases unmatched to any gene: 16.

This chain links TRBV5-4 with TRBJ2-7; possible D gene TRBD2, 7 bases. CDR3 length equals 14 residues. V was cut by 0 bases and J by 3 bases, with 10 bases left in between. The germline V gene encodes CDR1 SGHNT and CDR2 YYREEE (reference sequence). This chain's CDR3 is CASSLGGGGYEQYF. The CDR3 coding sequence is TGTGCCAGCAGCTTGGGGGGAGGGGGCTACGAGCAGTACTTC.

CDR3 bases: TGTGCCAGTCAGCTCTCTGGAAACACCATATATTTT. This translates into CASQLSGNTIYF. V is TRBV7-2 and J is TRBJ1-3; no clear D gene. CDR3 size: 12 residues. Germline V gene sequence: CDR1 SGHTA, CDR2 FQGNSA. Trimming shortened V by 9 bases and J by 0 bases, and 6 bases separated the two germline ends.

The chain is built from TRBV28 and TRBJ1-2, with D perhaps matching TRBD1 (6 bases). The length of the CDR3 is 13 residues. Deletions cut 5 bases from V and 8 bases from J, with 15 bases between. CDR1 and CDR2 (germline): MDHEN, SYDVKM. This chain's CDR3 is CASSATGWKGYTF. DNA for the CDR3: TGTGCCAGCAGTGCTACAGGGTGGAAAGGCTACACCTTC.

The chain employs TRBV19 and TRBJ1-2, with 7 bases that match TRBD1. CDR1 is LNHDA, CDR2 SQIVND, per germline (reference sequence). V gave up 5 bases and J gave up 0 bases; unmatched junction bases: 9. This CDR3 is built from 16 residues. The chain's CDR3 is CASSPDRRASNYGYTF. The CDR3 nucleotides are TGTGCCAGTAGTCCGGACAGGCGAGCTTCTAACTATGGCTACACCTTC.

The V call is TRBV5-1, the J call TRBJ2-1; the match to TRBD2 covers 7 bases. Germline loops: CDR1 SGHRS, CDR2 YFSETQ. This CDR3 is built from 15 residues. J gave up 3 bases and V 4 bases, and 7 bases lay outside the gene matches. The CDR3 DNA sequence: TGCGCCAGCAGCGAACCTAGCGGTAGCTACAATGAGCAGTTCTTC. It translates to CASSEPSGSYNEQFF.

J is TRBJ2-5 and V is TRBV28; D perhaps matches TRBD2 (6 bases). Trimming removed 3 bases from V and 4 bases from J, with 15 bases in between. The length of the CDR3 is 15 residues. Germline loops: CDR1 MDHEN, CDR2 SYDVKM. The CDR3 reads CASSLYRGTGETQYF. In DNA, the CDR3 is TGTGCCAGCAGTTTGTATCGGGGGACGGGAGAGACCCAGTACTTC.

This chain links TRBV2 with TRBJ1-4; 7 bases are a match to TRBD1. CDR1 and CDR2 (germline): SNHLY, FYNNEI. The CDR3 covers 13 residues. With 8 bases clipped from V and 7 bases from J, the junction kept 7 bases outside the gene matches. CDR3 residues: CASLDRVGEKLFF. The DNA of the CDR3 is TGTGCCAGCCTTGACAGGGTGGGTGAAAAACTGTTTTTT.

The chain links TRBV9 to TRBJ2-1; TRBD2 is a possible D gene (6 bases). CDR3 length: 12 amino acids. V lost 7 bases, J lost 4 bases, and 9 bases lay in between. Germline V gene data show CDR1 as SGDLS and CDR2 as YYNGEE. CDR3 residues: CASGGAYNEQFF. The CDR3 bases are TGTGCCAGCGGCGGGGCTTACAATGAGCAGTTCTTC.

The chain employs TRBV11-2 and TRBJ1-2, with D possibly being TRBD1 (6 bases). This CDR3 spans 14 amino acids. In germline, CDR1 is SGHAT, CDR2 FQNNGV. Trimming shortened V by 3 bases and J by 8 bases, and 16 bases separated the two germline ends. CDR3 sequence: CASSFNRELNGYTF. The CDR3 bases are TGTGCCAGCAGCTTTAACAGGGAATTAAACGGCTACACCTTC.

The J gene is TRBJ2-5, the V gene TRBV18; D not certain. Germline V CDR1 and CDR2: KGHSH, LQKENI. CDR3 length equals 16 residues. The V end lost 2 bases, the J end lost 5 bases, and 18 bases lay between the germline ends. CDR3 in amino acids: CASSPKSARNVETQYF. DNA of the CDR3: TGTGCCAGCTCACCAAAAAGCGCTCGGAATGTGGAGACCCAGTACTTC.

The chain joins TRBV21-1 to TRBJ1-4. TRBV21-1 is a pseudogene segment. The CDR3 loop spans 15 amino acids. CDR3 DNA: TGTGCCAGCAGCAAAGGCGCGGGTATGAATGAAAAACTGTTTTTT. The encoded protein is CASSKGAGMNEKLFF.

This clone has just one count. The V and J genes are TRBV4-1 and TRBJ1-5; TRBD1 agrees at 7 bases. The V gene's germline CDR1 is MGHRA and CDR2 YSYEKL. The ends lost 3 bases at V and 0 bases at J; junction bases unmatched: 8. This CDR3 spans 17 amino acids. In DNA, the CDR3 is TGCGCCAGCAGCCACCCTACACAGGGGAATAGCAATCAGCCCCAGCATTTT. Residues: CASSHPTQGNSNQPQHF.

This chain uses TRBV6-5 with TRBJ1-3, with D tentatively TRBD1 (6 bases). This CDR3 comprises 13 residues. Per the germline V gene, CDR1 is MNHEY and CDR2 is SVGAGI. The V gene lost 6 bases and the J gene lost 3 bases, with 9 bases spanning the gap. The CDR3 nucleotides are TGTGCCAGCAGACAGGGCAGTGGAAACACCATATATTTT. It encodes CASRQGSGNTIYF.

This chain uses TRBV7-2 with TRBJ2-2; D is ambiguous. Germline loops: CDR1 SGHTA, CDR2 FQGNSA. The CDR3 totals 13 residues. Trimming cost V 5 bases and J 4 bases, with 8 bases left between them. The DNA for the CDR3 is TGTGCCAGCAGCCTACGTAGCACCGGGGAGCTGTTTTTT. This gives the protein CASSLRSTGELFF.